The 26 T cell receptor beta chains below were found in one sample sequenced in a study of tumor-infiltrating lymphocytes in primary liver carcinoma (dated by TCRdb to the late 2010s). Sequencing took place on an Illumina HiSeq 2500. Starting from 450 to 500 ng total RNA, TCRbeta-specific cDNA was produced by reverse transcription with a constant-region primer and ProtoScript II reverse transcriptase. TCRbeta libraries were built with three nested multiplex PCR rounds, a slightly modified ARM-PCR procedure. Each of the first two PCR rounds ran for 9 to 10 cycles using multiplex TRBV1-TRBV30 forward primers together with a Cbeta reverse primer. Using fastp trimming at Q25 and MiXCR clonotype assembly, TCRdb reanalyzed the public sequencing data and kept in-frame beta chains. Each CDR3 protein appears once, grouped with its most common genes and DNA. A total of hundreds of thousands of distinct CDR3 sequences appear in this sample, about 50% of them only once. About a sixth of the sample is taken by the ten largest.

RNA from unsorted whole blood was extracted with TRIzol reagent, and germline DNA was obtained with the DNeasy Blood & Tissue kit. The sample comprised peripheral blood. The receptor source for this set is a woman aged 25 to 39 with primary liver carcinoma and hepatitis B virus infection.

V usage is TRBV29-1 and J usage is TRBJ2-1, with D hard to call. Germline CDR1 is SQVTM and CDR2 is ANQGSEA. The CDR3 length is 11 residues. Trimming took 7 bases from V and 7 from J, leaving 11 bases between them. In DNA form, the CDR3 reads TGCAGCGCCTCTAGGGATAATGAGCAGTTCTTC. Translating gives CSASRDNEQFF.

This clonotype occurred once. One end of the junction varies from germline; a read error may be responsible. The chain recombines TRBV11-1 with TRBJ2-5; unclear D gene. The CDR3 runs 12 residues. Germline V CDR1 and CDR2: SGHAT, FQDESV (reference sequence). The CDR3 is CASSLLGKTQHF. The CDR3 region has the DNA TGTGCCAGCAGCTTGCTGGGGAAGACTCAGCACTTC.

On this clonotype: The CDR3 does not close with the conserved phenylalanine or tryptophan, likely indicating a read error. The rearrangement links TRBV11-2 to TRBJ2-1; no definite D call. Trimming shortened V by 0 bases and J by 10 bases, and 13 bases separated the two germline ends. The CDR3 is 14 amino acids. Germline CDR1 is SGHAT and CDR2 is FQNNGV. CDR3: CASSLEAGSMEQFL. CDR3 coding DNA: TGTGCCAGCAGCTTAGAGGCAGGCTCCATGGAGCAGTTCCTC.

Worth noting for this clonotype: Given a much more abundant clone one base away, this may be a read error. Written as DNA, the CDR3 is TGTGCCAGCAGAAACCCGGGACAGGGACCCTACGAGCAGTACTTC. It is translated as CASRNPGQGPYEQYF. This chain links TRBV6-2 or TRBV6-3 with TRBJ2-7, with TRBD1 matching 9 bases. Unmatched junction bases numbered 8, after V lost 6 bases and J lost 2 bases. In germline, CDR1 is MNHEY, CDR2 SVGEGT. The CDR3 consists of 15 residues.

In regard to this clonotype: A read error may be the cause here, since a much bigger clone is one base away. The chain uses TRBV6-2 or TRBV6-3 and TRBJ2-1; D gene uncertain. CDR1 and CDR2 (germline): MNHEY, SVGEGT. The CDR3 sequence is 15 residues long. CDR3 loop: CASSPNVGFDNEQSF. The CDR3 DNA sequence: TGTGCCAGCAGTCCGAATGTGGGGTTCGACAATGAGCAGTCCTTC.

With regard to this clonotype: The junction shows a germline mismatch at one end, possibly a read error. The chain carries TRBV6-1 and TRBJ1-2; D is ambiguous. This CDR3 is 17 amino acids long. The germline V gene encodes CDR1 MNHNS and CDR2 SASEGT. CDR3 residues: CVSSGRAGLLDNYGYTF. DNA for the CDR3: TGTGTCAGCAGTGGTCGGGCAGGACTTCTCGATAACTATGGCTACACCTTC.

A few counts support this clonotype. CDR3 residues: CASSLQGSAVTQYF. The CDR3 bases are TGTGCCAGCAGTTTACAGGGGTCCGCAGTTACGCAGTATTTT. The chain uses TRBV6-1 and TRBJ2-3, with 7 bases lining up with TRBD1. The CDR3 runs to 14 residues. With 5 bases clipped from V and 8 bases from J, the junction kept 10 bases outside the gene matches. The V gene's germline CDR1 is MNHNS and CDR2 SASEGT.

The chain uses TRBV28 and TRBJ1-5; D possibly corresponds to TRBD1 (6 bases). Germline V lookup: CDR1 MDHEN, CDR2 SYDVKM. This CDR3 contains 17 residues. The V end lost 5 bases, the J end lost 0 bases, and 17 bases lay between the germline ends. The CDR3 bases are TGTGCCAGCAGTCTTTGGCAGGGGCCTTATAGCAATCAGCCCCAGCATTTT. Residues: CASSLWQGPYSNQPQHF.

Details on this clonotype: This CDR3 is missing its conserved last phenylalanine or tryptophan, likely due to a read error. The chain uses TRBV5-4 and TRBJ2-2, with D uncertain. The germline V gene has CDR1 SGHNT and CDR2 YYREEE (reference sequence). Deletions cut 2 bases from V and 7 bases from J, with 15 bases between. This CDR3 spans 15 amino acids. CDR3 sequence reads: CASSFRGFFIGELFL. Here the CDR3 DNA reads TGTGCCAGCAGCTTTAGAGGCTTTTTCATCGGGGAGCTGTTTCTT.

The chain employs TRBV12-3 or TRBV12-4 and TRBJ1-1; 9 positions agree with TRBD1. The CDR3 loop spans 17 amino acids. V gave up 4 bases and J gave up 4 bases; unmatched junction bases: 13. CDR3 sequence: CASSSNDRGEFGTEAFF. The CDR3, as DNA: TGTGCCAGCAGTTCGAACGACAGGGGGGAATTCGGCACTGAAGCTTTCTTT.

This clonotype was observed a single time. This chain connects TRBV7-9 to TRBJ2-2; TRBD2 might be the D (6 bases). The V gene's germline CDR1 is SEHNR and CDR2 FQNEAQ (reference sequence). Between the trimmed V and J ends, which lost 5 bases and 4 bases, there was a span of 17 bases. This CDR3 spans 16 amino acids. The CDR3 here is CASSLQAGRGTGELFF. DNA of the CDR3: TGTGCCAGCAGCCTTCAGGCGGGAAGGGGCACCGGGGAGCTGTTTTTT. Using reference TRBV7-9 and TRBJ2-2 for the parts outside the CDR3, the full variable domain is DTGVSQNPRHKITKRGQNVTFRCDPISEHNRLYWYRQTLGQGPEFLTYFQNEAQLEKSRLLSDRFSAERPKGSFSTLEIQRTEQGDSAMYLCASSLQAGRGTGELFFGEGSRLTVL.

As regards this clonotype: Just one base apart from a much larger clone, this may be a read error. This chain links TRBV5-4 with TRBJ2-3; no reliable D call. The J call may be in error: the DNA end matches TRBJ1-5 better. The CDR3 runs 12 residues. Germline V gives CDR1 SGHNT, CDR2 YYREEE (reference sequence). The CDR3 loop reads CASSPDSFTQHF. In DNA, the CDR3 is TGTGCCAGCAGCCCCGACTCCTTCACGCAGCATTTT.

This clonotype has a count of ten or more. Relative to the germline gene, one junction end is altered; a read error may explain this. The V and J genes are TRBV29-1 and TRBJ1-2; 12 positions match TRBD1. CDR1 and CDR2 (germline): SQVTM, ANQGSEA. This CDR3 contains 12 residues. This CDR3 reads CSVTGTGGRHSF. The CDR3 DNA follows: TGCAGCGTTACTGGGACAGGGGGCCGTCACTCCTTC. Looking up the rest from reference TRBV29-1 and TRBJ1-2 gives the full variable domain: SAVISQKPSRDICQRGTSLTIQCQVDSQVTMMFWYRQQPGQSLTLIATANQGSEATYESGFVIDKFPISRPNLTFSTLTVSNMSPEDSSIYLCSVTGTGGRHSFGSGTRLTVV.

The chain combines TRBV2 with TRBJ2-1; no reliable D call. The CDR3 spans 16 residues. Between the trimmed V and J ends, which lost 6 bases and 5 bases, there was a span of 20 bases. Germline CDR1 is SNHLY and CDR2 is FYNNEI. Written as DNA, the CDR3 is TGTGCCAGCAGGGACCCACGTCCGTCGCAGGACAATGAGCAGTTCTTC. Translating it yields CASRDPRPSQDNEQFF.

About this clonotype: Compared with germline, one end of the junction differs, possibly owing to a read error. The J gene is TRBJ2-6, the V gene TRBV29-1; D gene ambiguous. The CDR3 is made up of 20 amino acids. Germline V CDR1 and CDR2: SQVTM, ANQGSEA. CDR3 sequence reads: CSFECVFCLGIPPGANVLTF. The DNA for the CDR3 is TGCAGCTTTGAATGTGTATTTTGCCTGGGAATACCCCCCGGGGCCAACGTCCTGACTTTC.

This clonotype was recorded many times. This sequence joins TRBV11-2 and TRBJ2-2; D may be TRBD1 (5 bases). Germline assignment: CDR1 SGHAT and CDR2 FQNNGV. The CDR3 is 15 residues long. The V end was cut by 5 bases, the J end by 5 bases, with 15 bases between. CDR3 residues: CASSPSGRMTGELFF. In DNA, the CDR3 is TGTGCCAGCAGCCCCTCAGGGCGTATGACCGGGGAGCTGTTTTTT.

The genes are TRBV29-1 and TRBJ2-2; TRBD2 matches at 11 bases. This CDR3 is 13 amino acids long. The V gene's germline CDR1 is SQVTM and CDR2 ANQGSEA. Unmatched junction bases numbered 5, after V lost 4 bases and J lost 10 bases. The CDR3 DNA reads TGCAGCGTTGTCCTAGCGGGAGGCGTGGAGCTGTTTTTT. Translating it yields CSVVLAGGVELFF.

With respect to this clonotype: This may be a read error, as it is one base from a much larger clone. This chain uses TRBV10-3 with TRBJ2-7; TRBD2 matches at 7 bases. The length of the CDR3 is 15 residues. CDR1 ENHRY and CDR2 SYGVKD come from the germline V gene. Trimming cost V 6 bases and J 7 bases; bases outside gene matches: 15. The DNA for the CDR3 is TGTGCCATCAGCGAGGTTACGGGGGGAAGGAAAGAGCAGTACTTC. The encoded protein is CAISEVTGGRKEQYF.

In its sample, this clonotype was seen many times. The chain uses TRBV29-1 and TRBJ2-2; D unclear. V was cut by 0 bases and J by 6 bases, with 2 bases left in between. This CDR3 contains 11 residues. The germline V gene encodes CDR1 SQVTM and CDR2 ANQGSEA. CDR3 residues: CSVEDSGELFF. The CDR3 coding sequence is TGCAGCGTTGAAGATTCCGGGGAGCTGTTTTTT.

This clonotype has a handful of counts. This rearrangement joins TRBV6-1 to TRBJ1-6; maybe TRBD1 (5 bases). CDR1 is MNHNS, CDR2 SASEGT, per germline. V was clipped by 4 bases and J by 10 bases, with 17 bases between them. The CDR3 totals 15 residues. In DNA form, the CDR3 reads TGTGCCAGCAGTGCAAACCGGGGGGGTTACTCACCCCTCCACTTT. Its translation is CASSANRGGYSPLHF.

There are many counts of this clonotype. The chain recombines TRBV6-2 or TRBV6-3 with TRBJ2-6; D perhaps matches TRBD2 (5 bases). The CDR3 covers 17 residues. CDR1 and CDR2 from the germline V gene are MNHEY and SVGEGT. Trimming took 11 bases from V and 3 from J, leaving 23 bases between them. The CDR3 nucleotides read TGTGCCGCTGGAGGTGGTCCCAAGGGTCGTGGGGCCAACGTCCTGACTTTC. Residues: CAAGGGPKGRGANVLTF.

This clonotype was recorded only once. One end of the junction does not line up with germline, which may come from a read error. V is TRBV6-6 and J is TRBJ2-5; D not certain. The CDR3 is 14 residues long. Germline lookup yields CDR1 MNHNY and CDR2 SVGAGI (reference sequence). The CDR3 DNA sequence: TGTGCCACCAGTTATAGATTTAGGCAAGAGACCCAGTACTTC. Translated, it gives CATSYRFRQETQYF.

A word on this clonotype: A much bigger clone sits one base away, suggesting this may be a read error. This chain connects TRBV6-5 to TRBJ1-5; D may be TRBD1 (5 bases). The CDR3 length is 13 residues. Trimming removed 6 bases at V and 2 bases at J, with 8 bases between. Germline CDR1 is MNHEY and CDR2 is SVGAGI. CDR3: CASSPRGNQPQHF. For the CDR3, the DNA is TGTGCCAGCAGCCCCAGGGGCAATCAGCCCCAGCATTTT.

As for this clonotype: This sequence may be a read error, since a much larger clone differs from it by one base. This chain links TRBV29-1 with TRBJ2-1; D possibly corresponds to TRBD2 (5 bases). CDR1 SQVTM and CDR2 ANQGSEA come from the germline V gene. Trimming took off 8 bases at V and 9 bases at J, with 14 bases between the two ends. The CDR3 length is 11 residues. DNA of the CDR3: TGCAGCACTTGGGAGACGGTTGAGCAGTTCTTC. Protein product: CSTWETVEQFF.

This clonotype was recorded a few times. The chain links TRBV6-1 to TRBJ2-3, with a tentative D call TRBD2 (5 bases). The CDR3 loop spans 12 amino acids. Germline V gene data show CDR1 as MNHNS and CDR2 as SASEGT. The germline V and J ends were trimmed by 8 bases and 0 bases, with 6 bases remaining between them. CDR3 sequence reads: CASGRSTDTQYF. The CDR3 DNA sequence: TGTGCCAGCGGGAGAAGCACAGATACGCAGTATTTT.

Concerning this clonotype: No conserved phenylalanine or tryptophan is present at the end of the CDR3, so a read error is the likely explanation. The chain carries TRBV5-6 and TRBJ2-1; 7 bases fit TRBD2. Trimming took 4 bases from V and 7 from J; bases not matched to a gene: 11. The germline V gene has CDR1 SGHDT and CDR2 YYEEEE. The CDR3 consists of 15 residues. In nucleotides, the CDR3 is TGTGCCAGCAGCCCACCTAGCGGAGTGAGGAATGAGCAGTTCCTC. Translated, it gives CASSPPSGVRNEQFL.